The T cell receptor beta chain described here comes from a study of post-analysis software for immune sequencing data. Study outcomes and limitations: There were roughly five TRBV segments more frequent in patients than controls, and TRBV5-6, TRBV5-1 and TRBV20-1 were among them. Samples made in the same batch grouped tightly together by F measure.

Unique molecular identifiers were present in the TCR beta cDNA libraries. TCRdb re-called the PCR reads through MiXCR, storing one row per CDR3 protein. The table shows around 500,000 distinct CDR3 sequences, with around a third occurring only once. In this sample, this clonotype turned up once. The antigen is unknown. The junction and the germline gene differ at one end; a read error may be behind it. CDR3 length: 18 amino acids. Per germline, CDR1 SGHTA and CDR2 FQGNSA. V usage is TRBV7-2 and J usage is TRBJ2-1, with 7 bases aligning to TRBD2. The sequencing sample was made of blood. The clonotype comes from a girl under 18 with multiple sclerosis. The CDR3 here is CVSSLKLVAGSPYNEQFF. The DNA of the CDR3 is TGTGTCAGCAGCTTAAAGTTGGTAGCGGGTTCCCCCTACAATGAGCAGTTCTTC.